The 17 T cell receptor beta chains presented below share a single source sample, sequenced in a study of blood T cell repertoires in COVID-19. The table came from immunoSEQ multiplex PCR; TCRdb's copy has only in-frame clones and leaves some out. The table has about 250,000 clones, 88% seen once; the top ten hold roughly 6%. The specimen sequenced was peripheral blood. The receptors were gathered from a woman in her twenties or thirties with COVID-19, enrolled during active disease.

V and J are TRBV27 and TRBJ2-1; 11 bases are a match to TRBD2. The V gene end was trimmed by 6 bases and the J gene end by 6 bases; junction bases not matched to a gene: 4. CDR1 and CDR2 from the germline V gene are MNHEY and SMNVEV (reference sequence). There are 14 residues in the CDR3. CDR3 DNA sequence: TGTGCCAGCAGCCCGACTAGCGGGGTCAATGAGCAGTTCTTC. It codes for CASSPTSGVNEQFF.

The CDR3 spells CASSLAGGLEETQYF. The CDR3 DNA reads TGTGCCAGCAGCTTAGCGGGGGGGCTTGAAGAGACCCAGTACTTC. The V gene is TRBV9, the J gene TRBJ2-5; 11 bases agree with TRBD2. The CDR3 is 15 amino acids. From germline, CDR1 is SGDLS and CDR2 YYNGEE. With 4 bases clipped from V and 3 bases from J, the junction kept 5 bases outside the gene matches.

The chain carries TRBV12-3 or TRBV12-4 and TRBJ2-3; TRBD2 might be the D (5 bases). Deletions cut 5 bases from V and 15 bases from J, with 21 bases between. This CDR3 is built from 13 residues. The CDR3 loop is CASSAPTPRTPYF. In nucleotides, the CDR3 is TGTGCCAGCAGTGCGCCGACTCCTCGGACTCCCTATTTT.

The chain carries TRBV9 and TRBJ1-2; 11 bases line up with TRBD1. The ends lost 0 bases at V and 5 bases at J; junction bases unmatched: 3. The germline CDR1 and CDR2 sequences are SGDLS and YYNGEE. CDR3 length: 15 residues. CDR3 DNA: TGTGCCAGCAGCGTAGGGACAGGGGGCGTGTATGGCTACACCTTC. This translates into CASSVGTGGVYGYTF.

The chain recombines TRBV4-3 with TRBJ1-2; possible D gene TRBD1, 5 bases. Germline values: CDR1 LGHNA, CDR2 YSLEER. Trimming took 2 bases from V and 4 from J, leaving 8 bases between them. The CDR3 consists of 13 residues. The CDR3 reads CASSQQGIYGYTF. As DNA, the CDR3 is TGCGCCAGCAGCCAACAGGGTATCTATGGCTACACCTTC.

The rearrangement links TRBV6-2 or TRBV6-3 to TRBJ2-7; TRBD2 agrees at 12 bases. Looked up from germline, CDR1 is MNHEY and CDR2 is SVGEGT. The CDR3 runs 18 residues. V lost 2 bases to trimming and J lost 3 bases; unmatched junction nucleotides: 11. In DNA, the CDR3 is TGTGCCAGCAGTTACAGACCTGGGACTAGCGGGCCCTTCTACGAGCAGTACGTC. As protein: CASSYRPGTSGPFYEQYV.

V is TRBV5-5 and J is TRBJ2-7; TRBD1 agrees at 9 bases. The germline CDR1 and CDR2 sequences are SGHKS and YYEKEE (reference sequence). The CDR3 loop spans 13 amino acids. V dropped 1 base and J dropped 7; count of bases not matched to a gene: 3. For the CDR3, the DNA is TGTGCCAGCAGCTTGAAAGGGACAGGGGAGCAGTACGTC. Its translation: CASSLKGTGEQYV.

CDR3 in DNA: TGTGCCAGTAGCGGGCTAGCCTATGAAAAACTGTTTTTT. It is translated as CASSGLAYEKLFF. The chain combines TRBV19 with TRBJ1-4; D is undetermined. CDR3 length: 13 residues. The V gene's germline CDR1 is LNHDA and CDR2 SQIVND (reference sequence). The ends were cut back, 6 bases at V and 6 bases at J, with 11 bases in the middle.

The chain links TRBV7-8 to TRBJ2-2; 8 positions agree with TRBD2. Per the germline V gene, CDR1 is SGHVS and CDR2 is FQNEAQ. The CDR3 extends over 15 amino acids. Losses at the gene ends were 5 bases for V and 1 base for J; bases not matched to a gene: 3. The CDR3 DNA reads as TGTGCCAGCAGCCCCCGGGGGGGGAACACCGGGGAGCTGTTTTTT. It is translated as CASSPRGGNTGELFF.

The rearrangement uses TRBV27 and TRBJ1-5; 8 bases line up with TRBD1. The CDR3 is made up of 16 amino acids. The J segment lost 5 bases and the V segment lost 3 bases, leaving 9 bases of the junction unmatched. From germline, CDR1 is MNHEY and CDR2 SMNVEV (reference sequence). This CDR3 is CASSFHGQGGDQPQHF. The CDR3 bases are TGTGCCAGCAGTTTCCATGGACAGGGTGGGGATCAGCCCCAGCATTTT.

The chain is built from TRBV6-6 and TRBJ1-2; 8 nucleotides agree with TRBD1. Unmatched junction bases numbered 11, after V lost 5 bases and J lost 0 bases. Germline CDR1 reads MNHNY; CDR2 reads SVGAGI (reference sequence). The CDR3 runs to 17 residues. The CDR3 nucleotides are TGTGCCAGCAGTCCGAGGACAGGGTATATGACTAACTATGGCTACACCTTC. Protein product: CASSPRTGYMTNYGYTF.

A few counts support this clone. The chain has TRBV28 and TRBJ1-1, with TRBD1 matching over 9 bases. After removal of 8 bases from V and 0 bases from J, the junction contained 1 base not matched to a gene. Germline V gene sequence: CDR1 MDHEN, CDR2 SYDVKM. The CDR3 has 13 amino acids. This chain's CDR3 is CASGQGLNTEAFF. The CDR3 DNA reads as TGTGCCAGCGGACAGGGGTTGAACACTGAAGCTTTCTTT.

The chain carries TRBV10-1 and TRBJ2-1; D might be TRBD1 (5 bases). The V end was cut by 8 bases, the J end by 6 bases, with 14 bases between. Germline CDR1 and CDR2: WNHNN and SYGVQD (reference sequence). This CDR3 is 13 amino acids long. The CDR3 DNA sequence: TGCGCCAGCCAACTGATTAGGGGCAATGAGCAGTTCTTC. This encodes CASQLIRGNEQFF.

The genes are TRBV21-1 and TRBJ2-7; the table's TRBD1 call for D was not verified on the DNA. TRBV21-1 is reported as a pseudogene. This CDR3 region has 16 residues. The CDR3 is CASSATGDFDSYEQYV. CDR3 DNA sequence: TGTGCCAGCAGCGCAACAGGGGATTTCGACTCCTACGAGCAGTACGTC.

The chain couples TRBV4-1 to TRBJ2-3; maybe TRBD1 (5 bases). This CDR3 spans 15 amino acids. V lost 0 bases and J 4 bases, leaving 11 bases between the germline ends. Germline CDR1 MGHRA, CDR2 YSYEKL. CDR3 region: CASSQEGKGADTQYF. CDR3 DNA sequence: TGCGCCAGCAGCCAAGAGGGGAAAGGGGCAGATACGCAGTATTTT.

The chain recombines TRBV24-1 with TRBJ2-1; 8 bases match TRBD2. The germline gives CDR1 KGHDR, CDR2 SFDVKD. V dropped 6 bases and J dropped 0; count of bases not matched to a gene: 6. The CDR3 has 16 amino acids. CDR3: CATSSREGSSYNEQFF. CDR3 in DNA: TGTGCCACCAGTTCCCGGGAGGGAAGCTCCTACAATGAGCAGTTCTTC.

CDR3 DNA: TGTGCCAGCAGCTTGACCGCAGAGGGTGAGCAGTTCTTC. This translates into CASSLTAEGEQFF. The chain has TRBV7-2 and TRBJ2-1; D is perhaps TRBD2 (5 bases). Per the germline V gene, CDR1 is SGHTA and CDR2 is FQGNSA. This CDR3 region has 13 residues. Trimming took 3 bases from V and 9 from J, leaving 12 bases between them.